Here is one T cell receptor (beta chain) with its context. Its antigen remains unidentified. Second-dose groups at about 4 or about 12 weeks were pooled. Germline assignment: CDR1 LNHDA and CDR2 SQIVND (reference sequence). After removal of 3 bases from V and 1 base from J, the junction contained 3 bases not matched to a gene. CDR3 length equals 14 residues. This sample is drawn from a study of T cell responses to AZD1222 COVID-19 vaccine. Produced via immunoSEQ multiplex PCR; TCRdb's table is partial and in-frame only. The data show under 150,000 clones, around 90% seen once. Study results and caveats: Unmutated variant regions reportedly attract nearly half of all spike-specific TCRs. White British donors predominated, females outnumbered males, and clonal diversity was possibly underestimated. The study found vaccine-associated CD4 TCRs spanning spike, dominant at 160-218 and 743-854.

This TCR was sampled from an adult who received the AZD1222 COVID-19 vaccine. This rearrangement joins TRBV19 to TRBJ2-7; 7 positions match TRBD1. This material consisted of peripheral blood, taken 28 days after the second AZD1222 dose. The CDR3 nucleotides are TGTGCCAGTAGTATGTCCAGGGGGTCCTACGAGCAGTACTTC. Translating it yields CASSMSRGSYEQYF.